This TCR beta chain was recovered during a study of blood T cell repertoires in COVID-19 (dated by TCRdb to the early 2020s). Background on the whole study: Samples from collaborators originated in the United States, Italy and Spain and spanned both the acute and convalescent phases of COVID-19. Where available, HLA class I and class II types were taken from metadata supplied by the sample provider and were not determined by assay-based typing. The dataset comprised deeply sampled blood TCRbeta repertoires from subjects exposed to, actively infected with, or recovered from COVID-19. Samples came from the ongoing ImmuneRACE study (first 160 participants) plus 1,254 subjects from 6 global collaborators. The repertoires were made available in a free public database intended to serve as a resource for research on the immune response to SARS-CoV-2. The prospective study material was composed of cDNA or gDNA derived from T cells, B-cell-depleted T cells, or PBMCs. Nearly every sample came with metadata listing a de-identified subject ID, COVID-19 status, age in years and sex.

TCRbeta CDR3 regions were amplified from genomic DNA using the immunoSEQ Assay, a bias-controlled multiplex PCR. The original pipeline was this. The number of nucleated cells in each sample was estimated from the amplification of reference gene primers within the assay. To quantify the absolute abundance of each unique TCRbeta CDR3 rearrangement, sequence reads were collapsed and filtered. For each sample, productive Simpson clonality was calculated by taking the square root of Simpson's diversity index across productive rearrangements. TCRdb took over this immuneACCESS table, retaining in-frame rearrangements with V and J assigned. Such tables are incomplete; in checked studies, under half of the missing clones stem from an unresolved V gene, and the remainder is unexplained. V and J calls and clone size are given by that table; D and trimming were obtained from the DNA. In this sample the table shows roughly 270,000 clones, roughly 87% of which occur a single time. The biggest ten clones account for just under 9.5% of the sample.

A note on this clone: Its antigen remains undetermined. Base-call qualities are not available, and no considerably larger clone is one nucleotide away.

Beyond this particular receptor, the publication reports: How much clinical and demographic metadata was included differed by source and by participant, and the metadata was provided uncurated.

Spanning cysteine to phenylalanine, the CDR3 consists of 15 amino acids. The sequence is cut down to CDR3 DNA, 45 bases in frame from base 1. V loses 5 bases of germline sequence and J loses 0 bases, and the interval between the two ends is 13 bases. Per the germline V gene, SGHVS is the CDR1 and FQNEAQ is the CDR2. Collaborating institutions collected whole blood in K2EDTA tubes following their own protocols. For TCRbeta analysis, collaborator samples were shipped as frozen whole blood, as isolated PBMCs, or as DNA extracted from either sample type. The specimen was peripheral blood. The receptor comes from a man aged 18 to 30 with active or convalescent COVID-19. This chain joins TRBV7-8 to TRBJ1-1; the best D guess is TRBD1, with 5 bases matching. The DNA sequence follows: TGTGCCAGCAGCATACTGACAGCCCTGAACACTGAAGCTTTCTTT. Its translation reads: CASSILTALNTEAFF. This CDR3, with the reference TRBV7-8 and TRBJ1-1 proteins standing in past its ends, gives the full variable domain GAGVSQSPRYKVAKRGQDVALRCDPISGHVSLFWYQQALGQGPEFLTYFQNEAQLDKSGLPSDRFFAERPEGSVSTLKIQRTQQEDSAVYLCASSILTALNTEAFFGQGTRLTVV.